The 10 T cell receptor beta chains below all came from one sample that was sequenced in a study of T cells in Graves' hyperthyroidism and ophthalmopathy. Amplification of TCR beta CDR3 regions was performed using RNA transcripts as template. First-round RT-PCR targeting the TCR CDR3 was performed with the HTBI primer set. TCRdb re-derived calls from the multiplex PCR reads in MiXCR, one entry per CDR3 protein. Of under 800,000 distinct CDR3 sequences detected, around 13% appear once; the ten largest clones hold roughly 10%. Material: blood. The receptors stem from a woman aged 18-30 years with Graves' hyperthyroidism.

This clonotype was detected ten times or more. V and J are TRBV30 and TRBJ1-1, with D possibly being TRBD1 (5 bases). The CDR3 has 15 residues. Trimming left V 2 bases short and J 6 bases short, with 19 bases between. Germline CDR1 and CDR2: GTSNPN and SVGIG (reference sequence). This CDR3 reads CAWSFRTLRDPEAFF. As DNA, the CDR3 is TGTGCCTGGAGTTTCCGGACTCTCCGGGACCCTGAAGCTTTCTTT.

In DNA form, the CDR3 reads TGTGCCATCAGTGTAGGAGGGGATGGTGAGCAGTTCTTC. Amino acids: CAISVGGDGEQFF. The gene calls are TRBV10-3 and TRBJ2-1, with D tentatively TRBD2 (6 bases). With 4 bases removed from V and 9 bases from J, the gap between germline ends came to 13 bases. CDR3 length: 13 amino acids. Germline loops: CDR1 ENHRY, CDR2 SYGVKD.

This clonotype was seen many times. This chain joins TRBV11-2 and TRBJ2-6, with D uncertain. The germline V and J ends were trimmed by 0 bases and 2 bases, with 5 bases remaining between them. Germline lookup yields CDR1 SGHAT and CDR2 FQNNGV. CDR3 length equals 15 residues. The CDR3 bases are TGTGCCAGCAGCTTAGAGGGCGCTGGGGCCAACGTCCTGACTTTC. Encoded protein: CASSLEGAGANVLTF.

This clonotype was detected once. CDR3 nucleotides: TGCAGTGCAAGCGGGGGCACTAGCGGGAGTTATTTTGGGGACCAAGAGACCCAGTACTTC. This sequence encodes CSASGGTSGSYFGDQETQYF. The chain couples TRBV20-1 to TRBJ2-5, with 11 nucleotides matching TRBD2. CDR1 is DFQATT and CDR2 is SNEGSKA in the germline V gene (reference sequence). V shed 6 bases and J 0 bases; nucleotides not matched to a gene: 21. The CDR3 spans 20 residues.

This clonotype was seen a handful of times. The chain is built from TRBV6-1 and TRBJ2-7; D is perhaps TRBD2 (5 bases). Germline assignment: CDR1 MNHNS and CDR2 SASEGT. V lost 11 bases to trimming and J lost 4 bases, with 24 bases between them. The CDR3 contains 15 residues. For the CDR3, the DNA is TGTGCCGGGTCGACGGAGGTATGGGATTATTACGAGCAGTACTTC. This sequence encodes CAGSTEVWDYYEQYF.

This clonotype was detected only a few times. The limits of the CDR3 on the DNA are not certain, so only TCRdb's listed CDR3 is given. The V gene is TRBV6-1, the J gene TRBJ2-2. From its first to its last residue, the CDR3 has 13 amino acids. The germline gives CDR1 MNHNS, CDR2 SASEGT. Here the CDR3 reads CASSTSYTGELFF.

This clonotype was counted at least ten times. This rearrangement joins TRBV6-2 or TRBV6-3 to TRBJ2-1; unclear D gene. The CDR3 is 13 amino acids. Trimming took 4 bases from V and 7 from J, leaving 11 bases between them. CDR1 is MNHEY and CDR2 is SVGEGT in the germline V gene. CDR3 residues: CASSWLVVNEQFF. For the CDR3, the DNA is TGTGCCAGCAGTTGGCTAGTCGTAAATGAGCAGTTCTTC.

This clonotype was recorded many times. CDR3 DNA: TGTGCCAGCAGCGTTCAGGGTTTCAACACCGGGGAGCTGTTTTTT. It specifies CASSVQGFNTGELFF. The chain recombines TRBV11-2 with TRBJ2-2; D may be TRBD1 (5 bases). The CDR3 is made up of 15 amino acids. Germline values: CDR1 SGHAT, CDR2 FQNNGV. V gave up 5 bases and J gave up 2 bases, with 12 bases separating them.

This clonotype was found a few times. The chain has TRBV29-1 and TRBJ2-3; D is perhaps TRBD1 (5 bases). This CDR3 contains 12 residues. V lost 3 bases and J 5 bases, leaving 9 bases between the germline ends. CDR1 and CDR2 (germline): SQVTM, ANQGSEA. The CDR3 coding sequence is TGCAGCGTTGAGGACACAGGAGATACGCAGTATTTT. Translated, it gives CSVEDTGDTQYF.

This clonotype appeared many times. This rearrangement joins TRBV12-3 or TRBV12-4 to TRBJ1-2; D not certain. The CDR3 extends over 13 amino acids. Trimming removed 3 bases from V and 1 base from J, with 6 bases in between. For the CDR3, the DNA is TGTGCCAGCAGTTTTCAGCTTAACTATGGCTACACCTTC. Residues: CASSFQLNYGYTF.